The 17 T cell receptor beta chains reported below all come from one sample, sequenced in a study of CD8 T cells in ankylosing spondylitis. Study-wide results and caveats: Characteristic, it appeared, of ankylosing spondylitis blood was a TCR beta motif of roughly eight highly homologous variants.

TCRdb independently ran MiXCR on the 5' RACE reads; one entry per CDR3 protein. The table lists about 840,000 distinct CDR3 sequences, 10% to 15% of them singletons. No antigen has been identified for these receptors. Source material: blood, either unsorted or a sorted T cell fraction (not recorded which). The receptor set was obtained from a male donor with ankylosing spondylitis.

CDR3 residues: CASSPPRATDTQYF. The CDR3 coding sequence is TGTGCCAGCTCACCACCCAGGGCCACAGATACGCAGTATTTT. The V and J genes are TRBV18 and TRBJ2-3, with D possibly TRBD1 on 5 matching bases. The CDR3 is 14 amino acids. Trimming removed 0 bases at V and 2 bases at J, with 6 bases between. Germline CDR1 and CDR2: KGHSH and LQKENI.

The CDR3 DNA follows: TGTGCCAGCAGCCCCACCCGGAGGGGCGCTAACTATGGCTACACCTTC. Protein sequence: CASSPTRRGANYGYTF. This chain connects TRBV7-2 to TRBJ1-2; the D gene is possibly TRBD1 (5 bases). The CDR3 covers 16 residues. Germline V CDR1 and CDR2: SGHTA, FQGNSA. V was shortened by 5 bases and J by 0 bases, with 16 bases between the two germline ends. The full variable domain, completed using reference TRBV7-2 and TRBJ1-2, is GAGVSQSPSNKVTEKGKDVELRCDPISGHTALYWYRQSLGQGLEFLIYFQGNSAPDKSGLPSDRFSAERTGGSVSTLTIQRTQQEDSAVYLCASSPTRRGANYGYTFGSGTRLTVV.

The chain recombines TRBV10-2 with TRBJ2-5; 10 bases are a match to TRBD2. This CDR3 has 14 amino acids. Germline lookup yields CDR1 WSHSY and CDR2 SAAADI. With V trimmed by 6 bases and J by 5 bases, 6 bases remained unmatched. In nucleotides, the CDR3 is TGCGCCAGCAGGGACCTAGCGGGGGTGGAGACCCAGTACTTC. It specifies CASRDLAGVETQYF.

V gene TRBV24-1 combines with J gene TRBJ2-2; the match to TRBD2 covers 11 bases. The V gene's germline CDR1 is KGHDR and CDR2 SFDVKD. The CDR3 covers 15 residues. The trim removed 7 bases at V and 1 base at J, leaving 1 base unmatched. Written as DNA, the CDR3 is TGTGCCACCAGCGGGACTAGCGGGAACACCGGGGAGCTGTTTTTT. This translates into CATSGTSGNTGELFF.

Only a few counts were recorded for this clonotype. This rearrangement joins TRBV20-1 to TRBJ1-1; D perhaps matches TRBD1 (5 bases). The CDR3 sequence is 18 residues long. The V end lost 1 base, the J end lost 0 bases, and 21 bases lay between the germline ends. CDR1 is DFQATT, CDR2 SNEGSKA, per germline (reference sequence). The CDR3 sequence: CSARVPFLWGDMNTEAFF. The CDR3, as DNA: TGCAGTGCTAGAGTCCCCTTCCTTTGGGGCGACATGAACACTGAAGCTTTCTTT.

Details on this clonotype: With a much larger clone just one base away, this may be a read error. The rearrangement joins TRBV20-1 to TRBJ1-3; D perhaps matches TRBD1 (6 bases). The CDR3 is 14 amino acids. Per the germline V gene, CDR1 is DFQATT and CDR2 is SNEGSKA (reference sequence). The CDR3 region is CSAREQGRGNTLYF. The CDR3 DNA reads TGCAGTGCTAGAGAACAGGGTCGAGGAAACACCCTATATTTT.

This clonotype has ten or more counts. The chain carries TRBV5-1 and TRBJ2-1; 7 bases align to TRBD2. Germline trimming cut 0 bases from V and 6 bases from J; bases unmatched to any gene: 6. This CDR3 is 15 amino acids long. CDR1 and CDR2 from the germline V gene are SGHRS and YFSETQ. CDR3 region: CASSLEVAGVNEQFF. CDR3 nucleotide sequence: TGCGCCAGCAGCTTGGAAGTCGCGGGAGTCAATGAGCAGTTCTTC.

The V gene is TRBV29-1, the J gene TRBJ1-3; D uncertain. The CDR3 covers 13 residues. Looked up from germline, CDR1 is SQVTM and CDR2 is ANQGSEA. V was pared by 7 bases and J by 0 bases, with 10 bases between. The CDR3 region has the DNA TGCAGCGCCGCAGACCTCTCTGGAAACACCATATATTTT. It codes for CSAADLSGNTIYF.

This clonotype was counted many times. The chain combines TRBV6-1 with TRBJ2-7; 7 positions agree with TRBD2. The CDR3 sequence is 14 residues long. Trimming at V came to 6 bases and at J to 4 bases, leaving 9 bases not matched to a gene. Germline loops: CDR1 MNHNS, CDR2 SASEGT. The CDR3 here is CASSLGLGAYEQYF. In DNA form, the CDR3 reads TGTGCCAGCAGCCTCGGACTAGGTGCTTACGAGCAGTACTTC.

The rearrangement links TRBV7-8 to TRBJ2-1, with TRBD2 identical over 11 bases. Germline CDR1 reads SGHVS; CDR2 reads FQNEAQ. Trimming at V came to 5 bases and at J to 6 bases, leaving 9 bases not matched to a gene. This CDR3 spans 16 amino acids. The chain's CDR3 is CASSPRSGRAVNEQFF. The CDR3 nucleotides read TGTGCCAGCAGCCCTCGTAGCGGGAGGGCCGTCAATGAGCAGTTCTTC. Drawing the rest from reference TRBV7-8 and TRBJ2-1, the complete variable domain is GAGVSQSPRYKVAKRGQDVALRCDPISGHVSLFWYQQALGQGPEFLTYFQNEAQLDKSGLPSDRFFAERPEGSVSTLKIQRTQQEDSAVYLCASSPRSGRAVNEQFFGPGTRLTVL.

This clonotype has only a few counts. The chain recombines TRBV29-1 with TRBJ2-2; a weak D match, TRBD1 (6 bases). CDR3 length: 13 amino acids. V was trimmed by 6 bases and J by 3 bases, leaving 11 bases between them. CDR1 and CDR2 (germline): SQVTM, ANQGSEA. CDR3 DNA sequence: TGCAGCGTGGGGACACGATACACCGGGGAGCTGTTTTTT. Translation: CSVGTRYTGELFF.

A few counts support this clonotype. The V and J genes are TRBV27 and TRBJ1-1; no definite D call. Germline CDR1 MNHEY, CDR2 SMNVEV (reference sequence). V lost 6 bases, J lost 6 bases, and 20 bases lay in between. CDR3 size: 15 residues. The CDR3 loop is CASSSKAISLAEAFF. CDR3 in DNA: TGTGCCAGCAGCTCTAAAGCAATTTCCCTAGCTGAAGCTTTCTTT.

This clonotype was detected many times. This rearrangement joins TRBV28 to TRBJ2-1; 14 bases match TRBD2. The germline CDR1 and CDR2 sequences are MDHEN and SYDVKM. The length of the CDR3 is 14 residues. The ends lost 8 bases at V and 8 bases at J; junction bases unmatched: 5. The CDR3 sequence: CASLTSGGAYEQFF. As DNA, the CDR3 is TGTGCCAGCCTGACTAGCGGGGGGGCGTATGAGCAGTTCTTC.

This clonotype was found a few times. This chain connects TRBV5-1 to TRBJ2-7, with 8 bases matching TRBD2. CDR3 size: 15 residues. Germline CDR1 is SGHRS and CDR2 is YFSETQ. The junction had 7 bases not matched to a gene; V was cut back by 4 bases and J by 1 base. The CDR3 is CASSKDPGGSYEQYF. As DNA, the CDR3 is TGCGCCAGCAGCAAGGATCCGGGAGGGTCCTACGAGCAGTACTTC.

The rearrangement joins TRBV5-1 to TRBJ2-3; 10 bases fit TRBD2. J lost 1 base, V lost 4 bases, and 12 bases had no gene match. Per germline, CDR1 SGHRS and CDR2 YFSETQ. The CDR3 runs 18 residues. The CDR3 region has the DNA TGCGCCAGCAGCACTACTAGCGGGATACTGGTACGCACAGATACGCAGTATTTT. Encoded protein: CASSTTSGILVRTDTQYF.

The chain recombines TRBV7-2 with TRBJ2-5, with D tentatively TRBD1 or TRBD2 (5 bases each). The CDR3 is 14 amino acids. CDR1 SGHTA and CDR2 FQGNSA come from the germline V gene. With 3 bases removed from V and 3 bases from J, the gap between germline ends came to 11 bases. As DNA, the CDR3 is TGTGCCAGCAGCTTCCATGGGGGAGAAGAGACCCAGTACTTC. This encodes CASSFHGGEETQYF.

The genes are TRBV5-1 and TRBJ1-1, with TRBD1 matching 7 bases. J was trimmed by 3 bases and V by 0 bases; bases with no gene match: 5. CDR1 is SGHRS, CDR2 YFSETQ, per germline. The CDR3 spans 15 residues. This chain's CDR3 is CASSLETGTYTEAFF. The CDR3 nucleotides are TGCGCCAGCAGCTTGGAGACAGGGACATACACTGAAGCTTTCTTT.